The subject of this entry is one T cell receptor beta chain. Its antigen is as yet unknown. The record originates from a study of vaccination and CD4 T cells after COVID-19. The Oncomine TCR Beta short-read assay generated sequence data from the DNA of cultured CD4+ T cells. TCRdb independently ran MiXCR on the PCR reads; one entry per CDR3 protein. The table shows about 15,000 distinct CDR3 sequences, with approximately 50% occurring only once. Treatment: roughly nine-day PBMC culture with coronavirus spike peptide pools or control peptides (ViraFEST assay). V lost 8 bases and J lost 4; bases outside the gene matches: 9. Germline V gene data show CDR1 as SGHRS and CDR2 as YFSETQ. The CDR3 spans 14 residues.

This sequence was found in a human donor who had recovered from COVID-19. The sample taken for sequencing was CD4+ T cells from blood, cultured in vitro. This chain uses TRBV5-1 with TRBJ2-5; 9 nucleotides line up with TRBD2. The CDR3 loop is CASQGLALSETQYF. CDR3 sequence (DNA): TGCGCCAGTCAAGGACTAGCGCTTTCAGAGACCCAGTACTTC.